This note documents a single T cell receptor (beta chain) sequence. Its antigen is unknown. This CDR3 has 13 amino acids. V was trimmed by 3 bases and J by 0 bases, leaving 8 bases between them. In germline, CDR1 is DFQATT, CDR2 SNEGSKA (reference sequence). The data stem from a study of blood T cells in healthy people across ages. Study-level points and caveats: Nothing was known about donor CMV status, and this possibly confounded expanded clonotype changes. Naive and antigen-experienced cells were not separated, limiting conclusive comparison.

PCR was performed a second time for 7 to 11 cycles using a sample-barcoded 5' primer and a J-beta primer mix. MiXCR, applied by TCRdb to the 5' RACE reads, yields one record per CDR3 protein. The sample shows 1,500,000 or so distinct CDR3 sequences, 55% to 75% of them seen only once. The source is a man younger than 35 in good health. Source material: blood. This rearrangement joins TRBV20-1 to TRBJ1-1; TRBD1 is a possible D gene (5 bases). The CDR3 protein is CSASGALNTEAFF. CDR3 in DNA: TGCAGTGCTAGCGGGGCATTGAACACTGAAGCTTTCTTT.